This entry describes one TCR beta chain. Its specificity is unknown. This specimen comes from a study of cytomegalovirus exposure and HLA in healthy donors. Study-wide results and limits: Relative to equally common others, HLA-associated TCR beta chains showed greater clonal expansion in a later analysis. Three CMV-associated chains were confirmed in vitro to be specific for CMV antigens. As a later analysis showed, several of the most significant clusters appeared to be linked to common viral pathogens.

Germline V gene data show CDR1 as KGHSH and CDR2 as LQKENI. Trimming removed 3 bases from V and 5 bases from J; junction bases left unmatched: 8. This CDR3 region has 15 residues. The PCR ran on 60 Vbeta and 13 Jbeta primers. Using immunoSEQ multiplex PCR, the repertoire was profiled, and TCRdb retains in-frame clones only, with some absent. The table shows just over 95,000 clones, with around 84% occurring only once. This receptor was identified in a woman aged 40-49 years in good health and CMV-seropositive. The sequenced material came from PBMCs. The chain links TRBV18 to TRBJ1-2; 8 bases align to TRBD1. As DNA, the CDR3 is TGTGCCAGCTCACCTCCACAGGGGGGAAGTTATGGCTACACCTTC. It translates to CASSPPQGGSYGYTF.